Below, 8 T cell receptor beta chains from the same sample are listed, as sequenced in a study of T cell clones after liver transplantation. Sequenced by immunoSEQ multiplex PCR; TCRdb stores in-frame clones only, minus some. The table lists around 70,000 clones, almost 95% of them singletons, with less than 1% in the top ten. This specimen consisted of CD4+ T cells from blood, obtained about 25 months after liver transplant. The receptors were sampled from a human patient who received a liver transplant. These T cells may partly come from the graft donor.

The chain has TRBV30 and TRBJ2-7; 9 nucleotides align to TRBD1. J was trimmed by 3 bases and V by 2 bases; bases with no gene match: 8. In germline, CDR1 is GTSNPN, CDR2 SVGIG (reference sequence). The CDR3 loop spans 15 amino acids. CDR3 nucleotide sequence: TGTGCCTGGAGTATTAGAGGGACAGGGATCTACGAGCAGTACTTC. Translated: CAWSIRGTGIYEQYF.

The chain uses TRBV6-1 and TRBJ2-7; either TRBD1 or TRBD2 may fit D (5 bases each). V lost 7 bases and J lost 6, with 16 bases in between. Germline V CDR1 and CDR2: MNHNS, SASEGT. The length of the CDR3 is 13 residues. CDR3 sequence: CASIGTLLSEQYF. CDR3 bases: TGTGCCAGCATTGGGACCCTCTTGAGCGAGCAGTACTTC.

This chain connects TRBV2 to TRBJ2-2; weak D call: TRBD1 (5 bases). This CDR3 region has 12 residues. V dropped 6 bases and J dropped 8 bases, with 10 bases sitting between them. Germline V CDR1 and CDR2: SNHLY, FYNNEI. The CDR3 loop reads CASRQGLGELFF. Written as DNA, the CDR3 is TGTGCCAGCAGGCAGGGTTTAGGGGAGCTGTTTTTT.

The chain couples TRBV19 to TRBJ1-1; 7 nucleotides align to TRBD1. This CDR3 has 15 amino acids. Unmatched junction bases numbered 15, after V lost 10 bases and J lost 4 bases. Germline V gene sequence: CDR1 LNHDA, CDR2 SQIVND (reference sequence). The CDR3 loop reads CATTPTGSRRTEAFF. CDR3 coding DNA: TGTGCCACCACCCCGACAGGGTCCAGGCGCACTGAAGCTTTCTTT.

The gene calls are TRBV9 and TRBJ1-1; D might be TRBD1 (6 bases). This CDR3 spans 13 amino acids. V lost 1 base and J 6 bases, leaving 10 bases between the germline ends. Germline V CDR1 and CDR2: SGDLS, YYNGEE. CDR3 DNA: TGTGCCAGCAGCGTATCAGGGGCCTCTGAAGCTTTCTTT. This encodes CASSVSGASEAFF.

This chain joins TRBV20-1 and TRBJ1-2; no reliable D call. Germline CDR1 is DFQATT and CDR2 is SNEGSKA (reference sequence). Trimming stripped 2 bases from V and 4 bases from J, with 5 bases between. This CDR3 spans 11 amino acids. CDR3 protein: CSARQAYGYTF. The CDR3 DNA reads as TGCAGTGCTAGACAGGCCTATGGCTACACCTTC.

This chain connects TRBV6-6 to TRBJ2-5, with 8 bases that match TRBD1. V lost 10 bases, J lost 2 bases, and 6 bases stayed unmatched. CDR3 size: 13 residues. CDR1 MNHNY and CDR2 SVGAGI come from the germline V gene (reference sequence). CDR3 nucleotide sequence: TGTGCCACCGCGACAGGGGTTCAAGAGACCCAGTACTTC. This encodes CATATGVQETQYF.

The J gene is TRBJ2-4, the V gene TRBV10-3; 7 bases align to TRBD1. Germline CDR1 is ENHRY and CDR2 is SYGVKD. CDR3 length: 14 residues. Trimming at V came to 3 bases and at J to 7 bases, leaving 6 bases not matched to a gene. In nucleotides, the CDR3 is TGTGCCATCAGTGATGGACAGGCAGGGAACATTCAGTACTTC. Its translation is CAISDGQAGNIQYF.